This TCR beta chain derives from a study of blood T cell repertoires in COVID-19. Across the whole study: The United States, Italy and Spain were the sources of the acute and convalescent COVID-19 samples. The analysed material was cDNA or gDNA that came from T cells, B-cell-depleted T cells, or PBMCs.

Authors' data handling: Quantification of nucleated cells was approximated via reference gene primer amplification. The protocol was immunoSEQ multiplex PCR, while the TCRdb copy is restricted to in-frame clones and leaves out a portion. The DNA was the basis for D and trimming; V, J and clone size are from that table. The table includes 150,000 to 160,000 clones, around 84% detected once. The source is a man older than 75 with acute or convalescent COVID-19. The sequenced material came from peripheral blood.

The chain's CDR3 is CASSSTGVTDTQYF. DNA of the CDR3: TGTGCCAGCAGTTCGACAGGGGTCACAGATACGCAGTATTTT. The V call is TRBV27, the J call TRBJ2-3; TRBD1 agrees at 8 bases. V lost 4 bases and J lost 2; bases outside the gene matches: 2. This CDR3 is 14 amino acids long. Germline V gene lookup returns CDR1 MNHEY and CDR2 SMNVEV (reference sequence).